Each of the 27 T cell receptor beta chains below was sequenced from the same sample in a study of blood T cell repertoires in COVID-19. Profiling relied on immunoSEQ multiplex PCR, and the TCRdb table lists in-frame clones only, not all of them. The table records 250,000 or so clones, approximately 83% of them present only once. The sequenced material came from PBMCs or T cells enriched from blood (not recorded which). These receptors were collected from a woman between 35 and 50 years old who had been exposed to COVID-19.

The chain carries TRBV5-4 and TRBJ2-2; D is possibly TRBD2 (6 bases). Per germline, CDR1 SGHNT and CDR2 YYREEE (reference sequence). V gave up 3 bases and J gave up 5 bases, with 17 bases separating them. CDR3 size: 16 residues. In nucleotides, the CDR3 is TGTGCCAGCAGCTACGGACTAAAAGAGGGGACCGGGGAGCTGTTTTTT. Amino acid sequence: CASSYGLKEGTGELFF.

The J gene is TRBJ1-1, the V gene TRBV2, with D perhaps TRBD1 (6 bases). Germline V lookup: CDR1 SNHLY, CDR2 FYNNEI. The length of the CDR3 is 16 residues. The V end was cut by 6 bases, the J end by 2 bases, with 19 bases between. The CDR3 reads CASSLGQNLFNTEAFF. The CDR3 DNA reads TGTGCCAGCAGCCTCGGACAGAATTTGTTTAACACTGAAGCTTTCTTT.

This rearrangement joins TRBV4-3 to TRBJ1-1; D is unresolved. The length of the CDR3 is 14 residues. The V end was cut by 0 bases, the J end by 5 bases, with 10 bases between. Germline-derived CDR1 and CDR2 are LGHNA and YSLEER. Written as DNA, the CDR3 is TGCGCCAGCAGCCAAGATATACGCGGGACTGAAGCTTTCTTT. It translates to CASSQDIRGTEAFF.

Points on this clone: The sample carries other DNA sequences with the same CDR3. The chain joins TRBV5-1 to TRBJ1-2, with 10 positions matching TRBD1. The CDR3 totals 12 residues. With V trimmed by 4 bases and J by 8 bases, 2 bases remained unmatched. Germline loops: CDR1 SGHRS, CDR2 YFSETQ. The CDR3: CASSPGQGGYTF. CDR3 bases: TGCGCCAGCAGCCCGGGACAGGGGGGCTACACCTTC.

The chain carries TRBV27 and TRBJ1-2; 8 nucleotides agree with TRBD1. The V gene end was trimmed by 7 bases and the J gene end by 8 bases; junction bases not matched to a gene: 12. Germline V gene data show CDR1 as MNHEY and CDR2 as SMNVEV (reference sequence). CDR3 length: 14 amino acids. The CDR3 loop is CASTPLGQGGGYTF. The CDR3 nucleotides read TGTGCCAGCACCCCCCTTGGACAGGGCGGCGGCTACACCTTC.

V gene TRBV4-1 combines with J gene TRBJ1-1; 7 bases align to TRBD1. The CDR3 is made up of 13 amino acids. With 4 bases clipped from V and 7 bases from J, the junction kept 6 bases outside the gene matches. Germline lookup yields CDR1 MGHRA and CDR2 YSYEKL. This CDR3 reads CASSPRGQVEAFF. CDR3 DNA: TGCGCCAGCAGCCCAAGGGGGCAAGTTGAAGCTTTCTTT.

The genes are TRBV10-3 and TRBJ2-2; tentative D call: TRBD2 (5 bases). Germline assignment: CDR1 ENHRY and CDR2 SYGVKD. V lost 11 bases and J lost 5, with 27 bases in between. The CDR3 runs 17 residues. The CDR3 DNA reads TGTGCCCCATGTGGGCGGGCCCGAAAGGGCGGAACCGGGGAGCTGTTTTTT. It specifies CAPCGRARKGGTGELFF.

This clone has just a few counts. The chain has TRBV4-1 and TRBJ1-1; 8 bases match TRBD1. The germline gives CDR1 MGHRA, CDR2 YSYEKL. CDR3 length: 13 residues. V lost 3 bases to trimming and J lost 7 bases; unmatched junction nucleotides: 4. The CDR3 protein is CASSHGTGREAFF. The CDR3 nucleotides read TGCGCCAGCAGCCACGGGACAGGTCGTGAAGCTTTCTTT.

The rearrangement joins TRBV20-1 to TRBJ2-1; 11 nucleotides align to TRBD1. The CDR3 spans 14 residues. Germline V gives CDR1 DFQATT, CDR2 SNEGSKA (reference sequence). Germline trimming cut 3 bases from V and 9 bases from J; bases unmatched to any gene: 7. The CDR3 region has the DNA TGCAGTGCTAGTTTTGGACAGGGGGCTGGTGAGCAGTTCTTC. Amino acid sequence: CSASFGQGAGEQFF.

V is TRBV19 and J is TRBJ2-7; D perhaps matches TRBD2 (5 bases). This CDR3 has 14 amino acids. Between the trimmed V and J ends, which lost 4 bases and 4 bases, there was a span of 14 bases. CDR1 LNHDA and CDR2 SQIVND come from the germline V gene (reference sequence). In DNA form, the CDR3 reads TGTGCCAGTAGTAACCGACCCGGGATATACGAGCAGTACTTC. As protein: CASSNRPGIYEQYF.

The table lists this clone with a count of one. The V and J genes are TRBV6-5 and TRBJ2-7; TRBD1 matches 10 bases. The CDR3 covers 15 residues. The J segment lost 3 bases and the V segment lost 6 bases, leaving 8 bases of the junction unmatched. Germline loops: CDR1 MNHEY, CDR2 SVGAGI. CDR3 bases: TGTGCCAGCAGGTATGGGACAGGGGACTTCTACGAGCAGTACTTC. It specifies CASRYGTGDFYEQYF.

The CDR3 protein is CASSAGQGNYGYTF. CDR3 coding DNA: TGCGCCAGCAGCGCGGGACAGGGGAACTATGGCTACACCTTC. The genes are TRBV5-1 and TRBJ1-2, with 10 bases aligning to TRBD1. The junction had 2 bases not matched to a gene; V was cut back by 4 bases and J by 2 bases. The CDR3 has 14 amino acids. CDR1 and CDR2 (germline): SGHRS, YFSETQ.

This chain joins TRBV6-5 and TRBJ1-5, with 7 positions matching TRBD1. This CDR3 comprises 13 residues. Germline V CDR1 and CDR2: MNHEY, SVGAGI. V shed 11 bases and J 7 bases; nucleotides not matched to a gene: 11. CDR3 sequence (DNA): TGTGCCGGCACCCAGGGGGTCGACCAGCCCCAGCATTTT. Translation: CAGTQGVDQPQHF.

The chain carries TRBV7-9 and TRBJ1-2, with 8 bases identical to TRBD1. Germline values: CDR1 SEHNR, CDR2 FQNEAQ (reference sequence). The CDR3 has 13 amino acids. V was clipped by 5 bases and J by 5 bases; unmatched bases: 4. CDR3 residues: CASSLQGGYGYTF. In DNA form, the CDR3 reads TGTGCCAGCAGCCTACAGGGGGGGTATGGCTACACCTTC.

The V and J genes are TRBV3-1 (or the pseudogene TRBV3-2) and TRBJ1-4; D may be TRBD1 (5 bases). The CDR3 sequence is 16 residues long. V was pared by 3 bases and J by 3 bases, with 14 bases between. Germline V gene data show CDR1 as LGHDT and CDR2 as YNNKEL (reference sequence). CDR3: CASSQVRGEANEKLFF. CDR3 bases: TGTGCCAGCAGCCAGGTCCGGGGGGAAGCTAATGAAAAACTGTTTTTT.

This chain links TRBV18 with TRBJ2-7; unclear D gene. The germline V gene has CDR1 KGHSH and CDR2 LQKENI. The CDR3 has 12 amino acids. V lost 8 bases, J lost 3 bases, and 11 bases lay in between. CDR3 coding DNA: TGTGCCAGCGCCACAGTGGGCTACGAGCAGTACTTC. It is translated as CASATVGYEQYF.

The genes are TRBV15 and TRBJ2-2; 8 nucleotides line up with TRBD1. The germline V gene has CDR1 LNHNV and CDR2 YYDKDF (reference sequence). The CDR3 length is 16 residues. The V gene end was trimmed by 1 base and the J gene end by 7 bases; junction bases not matched to a gene: 8. DNA of the CDR3: TGTGCCACCAGCAGAGTCAGGACAGGGTCACACGGGGAGCTGTTTTTT. This encodes CATSRVRTGSHGELFF.

This chain uses TRBV21-1 with TRBJ2-5; the DNA was not compared with TRBD2, the D call given in the table. TRBV21-1 is tagged as a pseudogene. This CDR3 comprises 12 residues. The chain's CDR3 is CASIPRLETQYF. CDR3 DNA: TGTGCCAGCATCCCGAGACTAGAGACCCAGTACTTC.

As DNA, the CDR3 is TGTGCCAGCAGCTTAGCGCGGGGGCTGTCTGAAGCTTTCTTT. The encoded protein is CASSLARGLSEAFF. This rearrangement joins TRBV7-2 to TRBJ1-1; TRBD1 might be the D (6 bases). Germline V gene sequence: CDR1 SGHTA, CDR2 FQGNSA. Trimming took off 0 bases at V and 6 bases at J, with 11 bases between the two ends. The CDR3 sequence is 14 residues long. The full variable domain, with the rest looked up from reference TRBV7-2 and TRBJ1-1, is GAGVSQSPSNKVTEKGKDVELRCDPISGHTALYWYRQSLGQGLEFLIYFQGNSAPDKSGLPSDRFSAERTGGSVSTLTIQRTQQEDSAVYLCASSLARGLSEAFFGQGTRLTVV.

The sample holds a few counts of this clone. The V call is TRBV28, the J call TRBJ1-1; D gene uncertain. V was cut by 5 bases and J by 10 bases, with 11 bases left in between. The CDR3 contains 11 residues. Germline CDR1 reads MDHEN; CDR2 reads SYDVKM. CDR3 in DNA: TGTGCCAGCAGTCCCCTTAGAGGAGCTTTCTTT. Its translation: CASSPLRGAFF.

The chain employs TRBV18 and TRBJ1-4, with 7 bases that match TRBD1. Trimming cost V 3 bases and J 5 bases; bases outside gene matches: 3. Germline V gene lookup returns CDR1 KGHSH and CDR2 LQKENI. This CDR3 is 14 amino acids long. CDR3 nucleotide sequence: TGTGCCAGCTCACCGCCGGGACAGAATGAAAAACTGTTTTTT. Amino acids: CASSPPGQNEKLFF.

This clone was seen ten or more times. Other DNA sequences from this sample encode an identical CDR3 as well. The rearrangement joins TRBV7-9 to TRBJ1-2; no clear D. CDR3 length: 14 amino acids. Per the germline V gene, CDR1 is SEHNR and CDR2 is FQNEAQ (reference sequence). The V gene lost 5 bases and the J gene lost 2 bases, with 12 bases spanning the gap. This CDR3 is CASSPGPSNYGYTF. CDR3 nucleotide sequence: TGTGCCAGCAGCCCGGGTCCTTCCAACTATGGCTACACCTTC.

This sequence joins TRBV7-9 and TRBJ1-1, with 9 bases lining up with TRBD1. V was pared by 7 bases and J by 3 bases, with 6 bases of the junction left unmatched. CDR1 is SEHNR, CDR2 FQNEAQ, per germline (reference sequence). This CDR3 contains 14 residues. CDR3 loop: CASMPDRGDTEAFF. CDR3 DNA: TGTGCCAGCATGCCGGACAGGGGTGACACTGAAGCTTTCTTT.

This chain links TRBV7-9 with TRBJ1-2; D is undetermined. V was pared by 5 bases and J by 6 bases, with 22 bases between. CDR3 size: 16 residues. Germline lookup yields CDR1 SEHNR and CDR2 FQNEAQ (reference sequence). The CDR3: CASSRSFTEEQHGYTF. In DNA form, the CDR3 reads TGTGCCAGCAGCCGCAGCTTCACAGAAGAACAGCATGGCTACACCTTC.

This clone was counted a single time. The chain joins TRBV28 to TRBJ2-5, with 9 bases fitting TRBD2. The CDR3 sequence is 14 residues long. The V gene's germline CDR1 is MDHEN and CDR2 SYDVKM. Losses at the gene ends were 5 bases for V and 5 bases for J; bases not matched to a gene: 6. CDR3 bases: TGTGCCAGCAGTCTGCGGGGGGGCATGGAGACCCAGTACTTC. This encodes CASSLRGGMETQYF.

The chain joins TRBV19 to TRBJ1-1; tentatively, D is TRBD1 (6 bases). The ends were cut back, 5 bases at V and 0 bases at J, with 19 bases in the middle. In germline, CDR1 is LNHDA, CDR2 SQIVND (reference sequence). This CDR3 is 17 amino acids long. CDR3 sequence: CASSVQGKGQLNTEAFF. The CDR3 DNA reads as TGTGCCAGTAGTGTGCAGGGGAAAGGACAGCTGAACACTGAAGCTTTCTTT.

This clone was seen just once. The V and J genes are TRBV2 and TRBJ2-6; 10 bases are shared with TRBD1. There are 16 residues in the CDR3. Germline CDR1 reads SNHLY; CDR2 reads FYNNEI. The J segment lost 1 base and the V segment lost 6 bases, leaving 3 bases of the junction unmatched. In DNA, the CDR3 is TGTGCCAGCAGCCGGGACAGGGGATCTGGGGCCAACGTCCTGACTTTC. Translating gives CASSRDRGSGANVLTF. Supplemented by reference TRBV2 and TRBJ2-6, the full variable domain reads EPEVTQTPSHQVTQMGQEVILRCVPISNHLYFYWYRQILGQKVEFLVSFYNNEISEKSEIFDDQFSVERPDGSNFTLKIRSTKLEDSAMYFCASSRDRGSGANVLTFGAGSRLTVL.